One and the same sample provided the 12 T cell receptor beta chains below, sequenced in a study of blood T cell repertoires in COVID-19. Profiled with immunoSEQ multiplex PCR; TCRdb holds only in-frame clones, not every one. The sample has approximately 97,000 clones, 90% seen once; the top ten hold around 1.7%. Material for sequencing was peripheral blood. The receptor set was obtained from a man in his sixties with acute or convalescent COVID-19.

The rearrangement joins TRBV15 to TRBJ2-3; TRBD1 is a possible D gene (5 bases). From germline, CDR1 is LNHNV and CDR2 YYDKDF (reference sequence). The V end lost 3 bases, the J end lost 6 bases, and 13 bases lay between the germline ends. The CDR3 is made up of 14 amino acids. CDR3 protein: CATSRGPRLDTQYF. Written as DNA, the CDR3 is TGTGCCACCAGCAGGGGGCCCCGGCTGGATACGCAGTATTTT.

The V and J genes are TRBV6-5 and TRBJ2-3, with 7 nucleotides matching TRBD2. From germline, CDR1 is MNHEY and CDR2 SVGAGI. V dropped 11 bases and J dropped 4; count of bases not matched to a gene: 6. The CDR3 loop spans 12 amino acids. The CDR3: CAGGGGPDTQYF. The CDR3 DNA sequence: TGTGCCGGCGGGGGAGGGCCAGATACGCAGTATTTT.

The chain employs TRBV6-1 and TRBJ2-7; D is ambiguous. There are 12 residues in the CDR3. Germline values: CDR1 MNHNS, CDR2 SASEGT. The V and J ends lost 2 bases and 4 bases respectively, with 6 bases between them. As DNA, the CDR3 is TGTGCCAGCAGTGAAATCGGGTACGAGCAGTACGTC. Residues: CASSEIGYEQYV.

The J gene is TRBJ1-1, the V gene TRBV10-3, with 9 bases identical to TRBD1. J gave up 6 bases and V 4 bases, and 6 bases lay outside the gene matches. Looked up from germline, CDR1 is ENHRY and CDR2 is SYGVKD. The CDR3 runs 14 residues. CDR3 loop: CAISGDREYSEAFF. Written as DNA, the CDR3 is TGTGCCATCAGTGGGGACAGGGAGTATTCTGAAGCTTTCTTT.

The chain is built from TRBV2 and TRBJ2-3, with D maybe TRBD1 (5 bases). Germline V CDR1 and CDR2: SNHLY, FYNNEI. Trimming removed 2 bases at V and 8 bases at J, with 20 bases between. The CDR3 covers 16 residues. CDR3 in amino acids: CASSETPARAVGTQYF. For the CDR3, the DNA is TGTGCCAGCAGTGAAACCCCGGCCAGGGCGGTGGGTACGCAGTATTTT.

The chain is built from TRBV6-5 and TRBJ1-2; a weak D match, TRBD1 (5 bases). CDR1 and CDR2 from the germline V gene are MNHEY and SVGAGI. The CDR3 has 13 amino acids. V lost 6 bases to trimming and J lost 7 bases, with 15 bases between them. The CDR3 sequence is CASRDGTLGGYTF. In DNA, the CDR3 is TGTGCCAGCAGGGACGGGACTCTCGGTGGCTACACCTTC.

The chain is built from TRBV19 and TRBJ2-2, with D uncertain. The V and J ends lost 7 bases and 2 bases respectively, with 17 bases between them. The germline gives CDR1 LNHDA, CDR2 SQIVND (reference sequence). The length of the CDR3 is 16 residues. The CDR3 DNA reads TGTGCCAGTACCCATCTAACAGTAGACAACACCGGGGAGCTGTTTTTT. Amino acids: CASTHLTVDNTGELFF.

V usage is TRBV5-1 and J usage is TRBJ2-1, with a tentative D call TRBD2 (5 bases). Trimming stripped 5 bases from V and 10 bases from J, with 16 bases between. The CDR3 runs to 13 residues. Looked up from germline, CDR1 is SGHRS and CDR2 is YFSETQ. DNA of the CDR3: TGCGCCAGCAGGACCTTTTTCGGCGGGGAGCAGTTCTTC. It codes for CASRTFFGGEQFF.

This chain joins TRBV6-5 and TRBJ1-1, with D tentatively TRBD1 (5 bases). Deletions cut 1 base from V and 3 bases from J, with 12 bases between. The germline V gene encodes CDR1 MNHEY and CDR2 SVGAGI. The CDR3 extends over 15 amino acids. The CDR3 coding sequence is TGTGCCAGCAGTTACTTCGTTGGGGGGGACACTGAAGCTTTCTTT. Its translation: CASSYFVGGDTEAFF.

The V call is TRBV15, the J call TRBJ1-2, with 8 positions matching TRBD1. Unmatched junction bases numbered 5, after V lost 1 base and J lost 7 bases. CDR1 is LNHNV and CDR2 is YYDKDF in the germline V gene (reference sequence). This CDR3 region has 14 residues. In nucleotides, the CDR3 is TGTGCCACCAGCAGAGCGGACAGGGTGAGTGGCTACACCTTC. It yields the protein CATSRADRVSGYTF.

The genes are TRBV7-2 and TRBJ1-1; weak D call: TRBD1 (6 bases). Looked up from germline, CDR1 is SGHTA and CDR2 is FQGNSA. The CDR3 sequence is 13 residues long. Deletions cut 9 bases from V and 4 bases from J, with 15 bases between. The CDR3 bases are TGTGCCAGTTCACAGGGCCCGGGCACTGAAGCTTTCTTT. As protein: CASSQGPGTEAFF.

The V call is TRBV6-1, the J call TRBJ2-7; 8 bases line up with TRBD1. From germline, CDR1 is MNHNS and CDR2 SASEGT. The length of the CDR3 is 11 residues. The CDR3 DNA reads TGTGCCAGCAGTGAGTGGACAGGGATAAACGTC. This sequence encodes CASSEWTGINV.